Below are 23 T cell receptor beta chains sequenced from a single sample in a study of blood T cell repertoires in COVID-19. Sequencing was performed with immunoSEQ multiplex PCR; in TCRdb, only in-frame clones are kept and a portion is missing. The sample includes around 140,000 clones, about 83% of them seen just once. Specimen: peripheral blood. These TCRs come from a man between 25 and 39 years old with COVID-19, enrolled during active disease.

The chain uses TRBV2 and TRBJ2-7; 9 bases line up with TRBD2. J was trimmed by 5 bases and V by 5 bases; bases with no gene match: 13. CDR3 length equals 16 residues. Germline lookup yields CDR1 SNHLY and CDR2 FYNNEI. The CDR3 spells CASSFQAGGPKNEQYF. DNA of the CDR3: TGTGCCAGCAGTTTCCAAGCGGGAGGCCCAAAGAACGAGCAGTACTTC.

V is TRBV3-1 (or the pseudogene TRBV3-2) and J is TRBJ2-4; 8 nucleotides match TRBD2. V lost 0 bases to trimming and J lost 16 bases; unmatched junction nucleotides: 11. Per germline, CDR1 LGHDT and CDR2 YNNKEL (reference sequence). The CDR3 contains 14 residues. The CDR3 bases are TGTGCCAGCAGCCAAGATCGGGGGCTAGCGGGCATCTACTTC. The encoded protein is CASSQDRGLAGIYF.

The chain couples TRBV14 to TRBJ1-2; 7 bases agree with TRBD1. Germline values: CDR1 SGHDN, CDR2 FVKESK. Trimming took 4 bases from V and 5 from J; bases not matched to a gene: 4. The CDR3 spans 13 residues. CDR3 residues: CASSPGQTYGYTF. The CDR3 bases are TGTGCCAGCAGCCCGGGACAGACTTATGGCTACACCTTC.

V usage is TRBV4-1 and J usage is TRBJ2-7; 7 positions agree with TRBD1. CDR3 length equals 15 residues. Trimming at V came to 4 bases and at J to 3 bases, leaving 9 bases not matched to a gene. Germline CDR1 MGHRA, CDR2 YSYEKL. CDR3 coding DNA: TGCGCCAGCAGCCTTGGGACAGCCACTCACTACGAGCAGTACTTC. Its translation: CASSLGTATHYEQYF.

This rearrangement joins TRBV18 to TRBJ1-1; D is perhaps TRBD1 (5 bases). Trimming cost V 0 bases and J 6 bases, with 11 bases left between them. This CDR3 is 14 amino acids long. Looked up from germline, CDR1 is KGHSH and CDR2 is LQKENI. The DNA for the CDR3 is TGTGCCAGCTCACCACCGGAGGGGCTCCCTGAAGCTTTCTTT. Its translation is CASSPPEGLPEAFF.

V usage is TRBV9 and J usage is TRBJ2-2; 10 positions match TRBD2. In germline, CDR1 is SGDLS, CDR2 YYNGEE. This CDR3 is built from 17 residues. The V and J ends lost 2 bases and 0 bases, in that order; junction bases with no gene match: 4. CDR3 residues: CASSVLSGGTNTGELFF. The CDR3 nucleotides read TGTGCCAGCAGCGTCCTTAGCGGGGGGACGAACACCGGGGAGCTGTTTTTT. Looking up the rest from reference TRBV9 and TRBJ2-2 gives the full variable domain: DSGVTQTPKHLITATGQRVTLRCSPRSGDLSVYWYQQSLDQGLQFLIQYYNGEERAKGNILERFSAQQFPDLHSELNLSSLELGDSALYFCASSVLSGGTNTGELFFGEGSRLTVL.

V gene TRBV18 combines with J gene TRBJ1-6, with D possibly being TRBD1 (6 bases). CDR1 is KGHSH and CDR2 is LQKENI in the germline V gene. The V and J ends lost 3 bases and 4 bases respectively, with 10 bases between them. This CDR3 spans 15 amino acids. This chain's CDR3 is CASSPTGLYNSPLHF. The CDR3, as DNA: TGTGCCAGCTCACCCACAGGGTTGTATAATTCACCCCTCCACTTT.

The chain couples TRBV19 to TRBJ1-3; D gene unclear. Per the germline V gene, CDR1 is LNHDA and CDR2 is SQIVND (reference sequence). The CDR3 consists of 13 residues. Trimming removed 10 bases at V and 4 bases at J, with 14 bases between. CDR3 coding DNA: TGTGCCACCAAACCACAGCTGGGAAACACCATATATTTT. The encoded protein is CATKPQLGNTIYF.

The chain has TRBV6-1 and TRBJ2-7; 7 positions agree with TRBD1. This CDR3 comprises 16 residues. The V gene's germline CDR1 is MNHNS and CDR2 SASEGT. V lost 3 bases, J lost 0 bases, and 8 bases stayed unmatched. In nucleotides, the CDR3 is TGTGCCAGCAGTGAGATAACCGGGACAGTCTCCTACGAGCAGTACTTC. This codes for CASSEITGTVSYEQYF.

The CDR3 sequence: CASSHSLSGRRFQETQYF. The DNA for the CDR3 is TGTGCCAGCAGCCACTCGTTGTCGGGGAGAAGGTTCCAAGAGACCCAGTACTTC. The chain has TRBV28 and TRBJ2-5; D might be TRBD2 (5 bases). This CDR3 region has 18 residues. The V end was cut by 6 bases, the J end by 1 base, with 24 bases between. Germline V CDR1 and CDR2: MDHEN, SYDVKM.

This clone was seen once. The chain combines TRBV29-1 with TRBJ1-3; no firm D call. The V gene's germline CDR1 is SQVTM and CDR2 ANQGSEA. This CDR3 contains 13 residues. V was trimmed by 4 bases and J by 4 bases, leaving 11 bases between them. The CDR3 region has the DNA TGCAGCGTTGGAGCGGTTTCAGGAAACACCATATATTTT. This sequence encodes CSVGAVSGNTIYF.

The chain carries TRBV9 and TRBJ2-3; 10 bases map to TRBD2. V dropped 3 bases and J dropped 4; count of bases not matched to a gene: 5. Germline loops: CDR1 SGDLS, CDR2 YYNGEE. This CDR3 comprises 15 residues. The CDR3 DNA is TGTGCCAGCAGCGCCAGCGGGAGGGGCGCAGATACGCAGTATTTT. This translates into CASSASGRGADTQYF.

The gene calls are TRBV9 and TRBJ1-4, with D maybe TRBD1 (6 bases). V lost 2 bases to trimming and J lost 9 bases, with 11 bases between them. The germline gives CDR1 SGDLS, CDR2 YYNGEE. This CDR3 has 13 residues. The CDR3 nucleotides read TGTGCCAGCAGCGTGCGACAGGACCAAAAACTGTTTTTT. This sequence encodes CASSVRQDQKLFF.

V usage is TRBV2 and J usage is TRBJ2-1, with 10 nucleotides matching TRBD2. Germline V gives CDR1 SNHLY, CDR2 FYNNEI. The CDR3 totals 14 residues. CDR3 sequence (DNA): TGTGCGACGGAGGCTAGCGGGAGTTCCAATGAGCAGTTCTTC. It specifies CATEASGSSNEQFF.

CDR3 bases: TGTGCCAGTATAAGCGGGGGCGATGAGCAGTTCTTC. Protein: CASISGGDEQFF. This chain uses TRBV19 with TRBJ2-1; 8 bases agree with TRBD2. V dropped 7 bases and J dropped 8; count of bases not matched to a gene: 4. The CDR3 runs 12 residues. Germline values: CDR1 LNHDA, CDR2 SQIVND (reference sequence).

The genes are TRBV7-3 and TRBJ2-1; possible D gene TRBD2, 5 bases. The CDR3 extends over 15 amino acids. CDR1 is SGHTA and CDR2 is FQGTGA in the germline V gene. With 5 bases removed from V and 4 bases from J, the gap between germline ends came to 15 bases. CDR3: CASSPRPREYNEQFF. DNA of the CDR3: TGTGCCAGCAGCCCCCGCCCGAGGGAATACAATGAGCAGTTCTTC.

The V and J genes are TRBV2 and TRBJ2-5; D gene uncertain. CDR3 length equals 17 residues. V shed 1 base and J shed 2 bases, with 17 bases lying between them. The V gene's germline CDR1 is SNHLY and CDR2 FYNNEI. In DNA, the CDR3 is TGTGCCAGCAGTGAAGTGCCCAGGATCAAGAGTCAAGAGACCCAGTACTTC. Translating gives CASSEVPRIKSQETQYF.

The CDR3 DNA follows: TGTGCCAGCAGTTCCTTGACAGGAAAGTGGTATGAGCAGTTCTTC. The encoded protein is CASSSLTGKWYEQFF. This chain connects TRBV27 to TRBJ2-1; TRBD1 is a possible D gene (6 bases). CDR1 MNHEY and CDR2 SMNVEV come from the germline V gene (reference sequence). The CDR3 covers 15 residues. V lost 4 bases and J lost 8, with 18 bases in between.

The chain links TRBV27 to TRBJ2-7, with 9 bases fitting TRBD2. Looked up from germline, CDR1 is MNHEY and CDR2 is SMNVEV (reference sequence). After removal of 8 bases from V and 6 bases from J, the junction contained 11 bases not matched to a gene. This CDR3 has 14 residues. The CDR3 loop is CASSGAGGDVEQYF. The DNA for the CDR3 is TGTGCCAGCTCAGGAGCGGGAGGAGACGTCGAGCAGTACTTC.

The chain is built from TRBV5-4 and TRBJ2-3; a weak D match, TRBD1 (6 bases). Germline values: CDR1 SGHNT, CDR2 YYREEE (reference sequence). V lost 0 bases and J lost 5, with 10 bases in between. The CDR3 is made up of 14 amino acids. CDR3 in amino acids: CASSLDYREDTQYF. The DNA of the CDR3 is TGTGCCAGCAGCTTGGATTACAGGGAAGATACGCAGTATTTT. Together with reference TRBV5-4 and TRBJ2-3, the CDR3 gives the full variable domain: ETGVTQSPTHLIKTRGQQVTLRCSSQSGHNTVSWYQQALGQGPQFIFQYYREEENGRGNFPPRFSGLQFPNYSSELNVNALELDDSALYLCASSLDYREDTQYFGPGTRLTVL.

The table lists this clone with a count of one. This chain connects TRBV24-1 to TRBJ2-1; D is possibly TRBD2 (5 bases). This CDR3 comprises 16 residues. V dropped 1 base and J dropped 4 bases, with 13 bases sitting between them. Germline CDR1 is KGHDR and CDR2 is SFDVKD. The CDR3 loop is CATSDLGGTSYNEQFF. The CDR3 DNA follows: TGTGCCACCAGTGATTTAGGCGGAACTAGTTACAATGAGCAGTTCTTC.

The genes are TRBV5-4 and TRBJ1-2; D uncertain. Germline V lookup: CDR1 SGHNT, CDR2 YYREEE (reference sequence). V lost 0 bases, J lost 4 bases, and 7 bases lay in between. This CDR3 has 13 amino acids. The CDR3, as DNA: TGTGCCAGCAGCTTGGGGGCCGGCTATGGCTACACCTTC. Its translation is CASSLGAGYGYTF.

This rearrangement joins TRBV2 to TRBJ1-1, with no clear D. CDR3 length equals 14 residues. Trimming took 4 bases from V and 1 from J, leaving 10 bases between them. CDR1 is SNHLY and CDR2 is FYNNEI in the germline V gene. The CDR3 DNA is TGTGCCAGCAGTGTTATCCGGGGGAACACTGAAGCTTTCTTT. Protein product: CASSVIRGNTEAFF.